This TCR beta chain was sequenced in a study of T cells in Graves' hyperthyroidism and ophthalmopathy. General study results and limits: Blood also carried most thyroid clonotypes expanded above 0.001.

Using RNA transcripts as the source, TCR beta CDR3 regions were amplified. The study used the HTBI primer set for a first-round RT-PCR of the TCR CDR3. TCRdb reprocessed the multiplex PCR reads with MiXCR, giving one entry per CDR3 protein. This sample has 400,000 to 550,000 distinct CDR3 sequences, with roughly 24% found just once. Germline assignment: CDR1 MNHNS and CDR2 SASEGT. J lost 4 bases, V lost 6 bases, and 9 bases had no gene match. The CDR3 is 16 amino acids. With respect to this clonotype: As yet, its antigen is unknown.

V and J are TRBV6-1 and TRBJ2-7, with 13 bases fitting TRBD2. This TCR derives from a woman younger than 45 with Graves' ophthalmopathy. Material for sequencing was blood. The CDR3 region is CASRKRTSGGTYEQYF. The CDR3 coding sequence is TGTGCCAGCAGAAAGAGGACTAGCGGGGGAACATACGAGCAGTACTTC.